The present entry profiles one T cell receptor beta chain with its context. The germline CDR1 and CDR2 sequences are MNHEY and SVGAGI. The CDR3 loop spans 13 amino acids. The V end lost 2 bases, the J end lost 4 bases, and 9 bases lay between the germline ends. Unique molecular identifiers were added to individual cDNA molecules. Via MiXCR, TCRdb re-called the 5' RACE reads, giving one row per CDR3 protein. Seen here are 56,000 or so distinct CDR3 sequences, approximately 10% observed once, and the top ten hold approximately 6.5%. These data are taken from a study of early T cells in non-severe SARS-CoV-2 infection. The overall study: Unsorted whole blood bulk RNA was sequenced, with unpaired chains.

V gene TRBV6-5 combines with J gene TRBJ2-7; D uncertain. This sequence was found in an adult who was a healthcare worker with PCR-confirmed SARS-CoV-2 infection or an uninfected control (not recorded which). The material sequenced was whole blood. CDR3 protein: CASSYGPQYEQYF. In DNA form, the CDR3 reads TGTGCCAGCAGTTACGGACCTCAGTACGAGCAGTACTTC.